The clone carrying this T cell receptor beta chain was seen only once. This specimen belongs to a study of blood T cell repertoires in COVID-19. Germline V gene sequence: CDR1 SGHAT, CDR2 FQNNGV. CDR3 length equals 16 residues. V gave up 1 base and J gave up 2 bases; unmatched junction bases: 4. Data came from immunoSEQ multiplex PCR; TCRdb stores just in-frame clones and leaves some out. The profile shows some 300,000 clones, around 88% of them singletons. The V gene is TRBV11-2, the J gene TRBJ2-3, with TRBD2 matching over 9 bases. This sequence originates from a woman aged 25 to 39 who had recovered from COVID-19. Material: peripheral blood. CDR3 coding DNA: TGTGCCAGCAGCTTAGCAGCGGGGGGACTCACAGATACGCAGTATTTT. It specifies CASSLAAGGLTDTQYF.